These 26 T cell receptor beta chains were all obtained from the same sample, sequenced in a study of T-cell reconstitution after alpha-beta-depleted transplantation in children. A TCRbeta library incorporating unique molecular identifiers was prepared. TCRdb fed the PCR reads into MiXCR, producing one record per CDR3 protein. This sample has approximately 200,000 distinct CDR3 sequences, with 13% to 15% found just once. Specimen: PBMCs from the stem cell graft donor, collected from the stem cell graft. These receptors were taken from a human donor who donated a stem cell graft to a child with acute lymphoblastic leukemia.

This clonotype was found a few times. This rearrangement joins TRBV5-1 to TRBJ2-3; 7 nucleotides match TRBD2. The CDR3 has 19 amino acids. Germline V gene data show CDR1 as SGHRS and CDR2 as YFSETQ. Trimming removed 0 bases from V and 6 bases from J; junction bases left unmatched: 19. DNA of the CDR3: TGCGCCAGCAGCTTGGAGATCTCCGGGACTATTGGTCCGGGTGATACGCAGTATTTT. It specifies CASSLEISGTIGPGDTQYF.

The sample holds many counts of this clonotype. This chain joins TRBV7-9 and TRBJ2-1; 13 bases align to TRBD2. This CDR3 region has 16 residues. The trim removed 5 bases at V and 9 bases at J, leaving 10 bases unmatched. Looked up from germline, CDR1 is SEHNR and CDR2 is FQNEAQ (reference sequence). This chain's CDR3 is CASSPQPGLAGSEQFF. The DNA of the CDR3 is TGTGCCAGCAGCCCGCAACCGGGACTAGCGGGAAGTGAGCAGTTCTTC.

This clonotype came up a few times. The genes are TRBV28 and TRBJ2-1; D tentatively reads TRBD1 or TRBD2 (6 bases each). V lost 6 bases to trimming and J lost 5 bases, with 20 bases between them. Per the germline V gene, CDR1 is MDHEN and CDR2 is SYDVKM. The CDR3 spans 16 residues. The CDR3 region is CASSSPAGGTNNEQFF. DNA for the CDR3: TGTGCCAGCAGCTCCCCGGCTGGCGGGACAAACAATGAGCAGTTCTTC.

This clonotype was picked up many times. The chain joins TRBV5-5 to TRBJ2-4; D uncertain. The CDR3 runs to 14 residues. CDR1 and CDR2 (germline): SGHKS, YYEKEE (reference sequence). V was trimmed by 1 base and J by 2 bases, leaving 7 bases between them. The CDR3 nucleotides read TGTGCCAGCAGCTTGTACCCCACCAAAAACATTCAGTACTTC. It is translated as CASSLYPTKNIQYF.

This clonotype was detected many times. The gene calls are TRBV20-1 and TRBJ1-1; D unclear. The length of the CDR3 is 11 residues. Looked up from germline, CDR1 is DFQATT and CDR2 is SNEGSKA (reference sequence). V lost 0 bases and J 1 base, leaving 0 bases between the germline ends. CDR3: CSARENTEAFF. The CDR3 coding sequence is TGCAGTGCTAGAGAGAACACTGAAGCTTTCTTT.

This clonotype was recorded many times. DNA for the CDR3: TGTGCCAGCAGTTTCGGTCAGATCAACACCGGGGAGCTGTTTTTT. It is translated as CASSFGQINTGELFF. The chain employs TRBV12-3 or TRBV12-4 and TRBJ2-2; D gene unclear. This CDR3 has 15 residues. V shed 3 bases and J shed 2 bases, with 10 bases lying between them.

This clonotype was observed many times. The chain couples TRBV11-2 to TRBJ1-2; D might be TRBD1 (5 bases). V shed 5 bases and J shed 2 bases, with 15 bases lying between them. Per germline, CDR1 SGHAT and CDR2 FQNNGV. There are 15 residues in the CDR3. The CDR3: CASSLVGVSNYGYTF. The CDR3 DNA reads as TGTGCCAGCAGCCTTGTGGGGGTTTCGAACTATGGCTACACCTTC.

V gene TRBV20-1 combines with J gene TRBJ2-7, with D possibly TRBD1 on 7 matching bases. This CDR3 has 13 residues. CDR1 and CDR2 (germline): DFQATT, SNEGSKA (reference sequence). Between the trimmed V and J ends, which lost 4 bases and 5 bases, there was a span of 15 bases. The CDR3 loop reads CSATLQGGDEQYF. DNA of the CDR3: TGCAGTGCTACTCTTCAGGGGGGAGACGAGCAGTACTTC.

This clonotype was picked up one time. The rearrangement joins TRBV5-1 to TRBJ2-5; 10 positions match TRBD2. CDR1 and CDR2 (germline): SGHRS, YFSETQ. Trimming took 1 base from V and 5 from J; bases not matched to a gene: 14. The CDR3 is made up of 18 amino acids. CDR3 DNA: TGCGCCAGCAGCTTGAGGTTGGCTAGCGGGAGATCGGGGGAGACCCAGTACTTC. This sequence encodes CASSLRLASGRSGETQYF.

This clonotype appeared many times. This chain links TRBV20-1 with TRBJ2-7; TRBD2 is a possible D gene (5 bases). The CDR3 runs 15 residues. Germline values: CDR1 DFQATT, CDR2 SNEGSKA (reference sequence). Trimming pared 5 bases from V and 6 bases from J, leaving 23 bases between. CDR3 DNA: TGCAGTGCTCTTCTGAACCCCTCAGACTATGCCGAGCAGTACTTC. Translated, it gives CSALLNPSDYAEQYF.

This clonotype was recorded at least ten times. V is TRBV20-1 and J is TRBJ1-6; D gene uncertain. The CDR3 loop spans 14 amino acids. Germline CDR1 is DFQATT and CDR2 is SNEGSKA (reference sequence). V shed 4 bases and J shed 0 bases, with 7 bases lying between them. CDR3 nucleotides: TGCAGTGCTAACAAAGGCTCCTATAATTCACCCCTCCACTTT. Protein: CSANKGSYNSPLHF.

V and J are TRBV20-1 and TRBJ1-4, with unresolved D. V dropped 7 bases and J dropped 10 bases, with 13 bases sitting between them. The CDR3 loop spans 11 amino acids. From germline, CDR1 is DFQATT and CDR2 SNEGSKA (reference sequence). The CDR3 nucleotides are TGCAGTGTGGGGTCAGACGGAAAACTGTTTTTT. It yields the protein CSVGSDGKLFF.

The rearrangement uses TRBV20-1 and TRBJ2-7, with 9 positions matching TRBD2. The trim removed 0 bases at V and 3 bases at J, leaving 9 bases unmatched. The CDR3 length is 16 residues. The germline V gene encodes CDR1 DFQATT and CDR2 SNEGSKA (reference sequence). Here the CDR3 reads CSARDLGLAGNYEQYF. The CDR3 nucleotides are TGCAGTGCTAGAGACTTGGGGCTAGCGGGGAACTACGAGCAGTACTTC.

This clonotype has only a few counts. V usage is TRBV20-1 and J usage is TRBJ1-2; TRBD1 aligns across 8 bases. CDR3 length: 18 amino acids. Per the germline V gene, CDR1 is DFQATT and CDR2 is SNEGSKA (reference sequence). J gave up 5 bases and V 2 bases, and 19 bases lay outside the gene matches. This chain's CDR3 is CSARKGPGQGGTFYGYTF. CDR3 sequence (DNA): TGCAGTGCTAGAAAAGGCCCCGGACAGGGCGGGACCTTTTATGGCTACACCTTC.

A few counts support this clonotype. CDR3 residues: CASSRLSSRMNYEQYF. DNA for the CDR3: TGTGCCAGCAGTCGATTGTCTAGTCGGATGAACTACGAGCAGTACTTC. The genes are TRBV6-1 and TRBJ2-7; D call uncertain. Trimming left V 5 bases short and J 3 bases short, with 20 bases between. The length of the CDR3 is 16 residues. Germline CDR1 MNHNS, CDR2 SASEGT.

This clonotype was picked up many times. This chain joins TRBV12-3 or TRBV12-4 and TRBJ2-2; perhaps TRBD2 as D (5 bases). Trimming left V 1 base short and J 8 bases short, with 8 bases between. The CDR3 totals 13 residues. CDR3 sequence (DNA): TGTGCCAGCAGTTTAGGCGGGCTAGGGGAGCTGTTTTTT. The encoded protein is CASSLGGLGELFF.

This chain links TRBV4-2 with TRBJ2-2; weak D call: TRBD1 (6 bases). Germline CDR1 and CDR2: LGHNA and YNFKEQ. V was pared by 6 bases and J by 5 bases, with 13 bases between. CDR3 length: 14 amino acids. CDR3 residues: CASRHRQGTGELFF. The CDR3 coding sequence is TGTGCCAGCAGGCATCGGCAGGGGACCGGGGAGCTGTTTTTT.

This chain links TRBV19 with TRBJ1-5, with 7 bases aligning to TRBD1. Germline V CDR1 and CDR2: LNHDA, SQIVND (reference sequence). V was pared by 1 base and J by 2 bases, with 2 bases of the junction left unmatched. The CDR3 runs 15 residues. CDR3 DNA sequence: TGTGCCAGTAGTATAGCCACAGGGGGCAATCAGCCCCAGCATTTT. Translation gives CASSIATGGNQPQHF.

This rearrangement joins TRBV15 to TRBJ2-2, with D maybe TRBD2 (6 bases). The germline gives CDR1 LNHNV, CDR2 YYDKDF (reference sequence). The CDR3 runs to 15 residues. Trimming removed 3 bases from V and 3 bases from J, with 11 bases in between. The CDR3 DNA reads TGTGCCACCAGCAGGGGGGGATCGGACACCGGGGAGCTGTTTTTT. It yields the protein CATSRGGSDTGELFF.

This clonotype showed up many times. The chain combines TRBV28 with TRBJ2-3; 7 bases are shared with TRBD2. The V and J ends lost 3 bases and 0 bases, in that order; junction bases with no gene match: 9. Germline V lookup: CDR1 MDHEN, CDR2 SYDVKM. CDR3 length: 17 residues. This CDR3 reads CASSFPIPRESTDTQYF. The DNA for the CDR3 is TGTGCCAGCAGTTTCCCTATTCCGCGGGAGAGCACAGATACGCAGTATTTT. Full variable domain (outside the CDR3, taken from reference TRBV28 and TRBJ2-3): DVKVTQSSRYLVKRTGEKVFLECVQDMDHENMFWYRQDPGLGLRLIYFSYDVKMKEKGDIPEGYSVSREKKERFSLILESASTNQTSMYLCASSFPIPRESTDTQYFGPGTRLTVL.

The genes are TRBV13 and TRBJ1-2; D is undetermined. Trimming shortened V by 0 bases and J by 8 bases, and 13 bases separated the two germline ends. The CDR3 loop spans 14 amino acids. Germline V lookup: CDR1 PRHDT, CDR2 FYEKMQ (reference sequence). The CDR3 DNA is TGTGCCAGCAGCTTAGGAGGCGTCAGACCCGGCTACACCTTC. This translates into CASSLGGVRPGYTF.

The chain is built from TRBV20-1 and TRBJ2-1, with TRBD2 matching over 7 bases. Germline values: CDR1 DFQATT, CDR2 SNEGSKA (reference sequence). V shed 5 bases, J shed 5 bases, and the junction held 9 bases outside the gene matches. This CDR3 is built from 14 residues. This CDR3 is CSAGYLGRNNEQFF. The CDR3 coding sequence is TGCAGTGCTGGCTACCTCGGGAGGAACAATGAGCAGTTCTTC.

The rearrangement links TRBV5-6 to TRBJ2-2; TRBD1 aligns across 7 bases. Trimming cost V 4 bases and J 6 bases; bases outside gene matches: 6. This CDR3 region has 14 residues. Germline CDR1 and CDR2: SGHDT and YYEEEE. The CDR3 loop reads CASSLGQLSGELFF. In DNA form, the CDR3 reads TGTGCCAGCAGCCTGGGACAGCTCTCCGGGGAGCTGTTTTTT.

The chain employs TRBV11-1 and TRBJ2-5, with D possibly matching TRBD2 (5 bases). The CDR3 has 13 residues. The V gene lost 7 bases and the J gene lost 3 bases, with 12 bases spanning the gap. Germline V gene lookup returns CDR1 SGHAT and CDR2 FQDESV (reference sequence). In nucleotides, the CDR3 is TGTGCCAGCAAAACAAGGCGGGAAGAGACCCAGTACTTC. Translating it yields CASKTRREETQYF.

Many counts were recorded for this clonotype. The V gene is TRBV28, the J gene TRBJ2-4; D uncertain. Looked up from germline, CDR1 is MDHEN and CDR2 is SYDVKM. V shed 2 bases and J shed 7 bases, with 12 bases lying between them. The length of the CDR3 is 14 residues. The CDR3 region has the DNA TGTGCCAGCAGTTTACACAGCTCGAGGAACATTCAGTACTTC. Protein sequence: CASSLHSSRNIQYF.

This clonotype came up many times. V and J are TRBV11-1 and TRBJ2-7, with 10 bases lining up with TRBD1. The CDR3 is 20 amino acids. Germline CDR1 and CDR2: SGHAT and FQDESV (reference sequence). The trim removed 5 bases at V and 0 bases at J, leaving 19 bases unmatched. The CDR3 sequence is CASSNTRQGALGGSSYEQYF. CDR3 sequence (DNA): TGTGCCAGCAGCAACACCCGACAGGGGGCCTTAGGGGGAAGCTCCTACGAGCAGTACTTC.